Below are 26 T cell receptor beta chains sequenced from a single sample in a study of tumor-infiltrating lymphocytes in oesophageal squamous cell carcinoma. Each CDR3 protein gets one entry after TCRdb re-called the PCR reads with MiXCR. The repertoire holds 10,000 to 15,000 distinct CDR3 sequences, with less than 55% as singletons. Specimen: normal esophageal tissue next to the tumor. Source of these receptors: a male donor with esophageal squamous cell carcinoma.

V and J are TRBV12-3 or TRBV12-4 and TRBJ2-1, with D tentatively TRBD1 (7 bases). This CDR3 is 14 amino acids long. Trimming cost V 4 bases and J 10 bases, with 17 bases left between them. The CDR3 here is CASSSGGPRGEQFF. The DNA of the CDR3 is TGTGCCAGCAGTTCAGGGGGGCCGAGGGGCGAGCAGTTCTTC.

As to this clonotype: The junction and the germline gene differ at one end; a read error may be behind it. This chain links TRBV5-3 with TRBJ1-5; D gene uncertain. TRBV5-3 is given ORF status, its function remaining uncertain. The CDR3 has 13 amino acids. The CDR3 protein is CASSFSQNQPQHF. The CDR3 DNA reads as TGTGCCAGCAGCTTTTCCCAGAATCAGCCCCAGCATTTT.

V gene TRBV6-5 combines with J gene TRBJ2-3; no clear D gene. The last part of the DNA fits TRBJ1-1 better; the J call may be wrong. CDR1 and CDR2 from the germline V gene are MNHEY and SVGAGI. The CDR3 has 12 residues. CDR3 sequence reads: CASRRRNTEAFF. CDR3 coding DNA: TGTGCCAGCAGGCGTAGAAACACTGAAGCTTTCTTT.

The chain is built from TRBV20-1 and TRBJ2-7; a possible D gene is TRBD1 (6 bases). The CDR3 consists of 11 residues. V gave up 3 bases and J gave up 10 bases, with 13 bases separating them. Per germline, CDR1 DFQATT and CDR2 SNEGSKA (reference sequence). In DNA, the CDR3 is TGCAGTGCTAGTCAGGGGCGAACCCAGTACTTC. It is translated as CSASQGRTQYF.

This clonotype was seen ten or more times. A much larger clone lies a single base off, so this may be a read error. J is TRBJ2-1 and V is TRBV7-9; D perhaps matches TRBD1 (5 bases). The V gene's germline CDR1 is SEHNR and CDR2 FQNEAQ (reference sequence). The ends were cut back, 5 bases at V and 10 bases at J, with 21 bases in the middle. The CDR3 contains 15 residues. Written as DNA, the CDR3 is TGTGCCAGCAGCCCGTTAAACCTAGGGGTCCACGAGCAGTTCTTC. It encodes CASSPLNLGVHEQFF.

The CDR3 here is CASSPATGGLKDTQYF. CDR3 nucleotide sequence: TGTGCCAGCTCACCAGCTACGGGGGGGCTAAAAGATACGCAGTATTTT. V gene TRBV18 combines with J gene TRBJ2-3, with TRBD2 matching over 8 bases. The CDR3 extends over 16 amino acids. In germline, CDR1 is KGHSH, CDR2 LQKENI. V gave up 2 bases and J gave up 5 bases; unmatched junction bases: 9.

This clonotype was observed a handful of times. CDR3 in DNA: TGCAGTGCTAGAGATGGGTGGGGGTATCTAGCGGGAGAGGGCTGGGTCACAGATACGCAGTATTTT. Protein product: CSARDGWGYLAGEGWVTDTQYF. V usage is TRBV20-1 and J usage is TRBJ2-3; 10 nucleotides agree with TRBD2. Germline CDR1 DFQATT, CDR2 SNEGSKA (reference sequence). The CDR3 sequence is 22 residues long. The V gene end was trimmed by 0 bases and the J gene end by 2 bases; junction bases not matched to a gene: 23.

This clonotype was seen many times. V and J are TRBV27 and TRBJ1-2, with D perhaps matching TRBD1 (5 bases). Trimming removed 3 bases from V and 4 bases from J, with 15 bases in between. The CDR3 totals 15 residues. The germline V gene has CDR1 MNHEY and CDR2 SMNVEV (reference sequence). DNA of the CDR3: TGTGCCAGCAGTTTTGCAGGGTATGGAGGCTATGGCTACACCTTC. Its protein product is CASSFAGYGGYGYTF.

On this clonotype: Here the CDR3 omits its conserved ending phenylalanine or tryptophan, so a read error is the likely source. It is unclear where the CDR3 begins or ends on the DNA, so no DNA is shown, and the CDR3 is as TCRdb lists it. Here the CDR3 reads CASSLGDRD. The chain joins TRBV7-9 to TRBJ1-3; the D call of TRBD1 is as the table states it, not checked on the DNA. The CDR3 length is 9 residues, termini included. Germline CDR1 SEHNR, CDR2 FQNEAQ (reference sequence).

This clonotype was seen at least ten times. The CDR3 protein is CASSPPKGHRNTGELFF. The CDR3 nucleotides read TGTGCCAGCAGCCCGCCTAAGGGACACCGGAACACCGGGGAGCTGTTTTTT. The chain carries TRBV11-2 and TRBJ2-2; D perhaps matches TRBD1 (6 bases). CDR1 SGHAT and CDR2 FQNNGV come from the germline V gene. Trimming removed 5 bases from V and 1 base from J, with 17 bases in between. The CDR3 is made up of 17 amino acids.

Comment on this clonotype: A much larger clone sits a single nucleotide away, making a read error possible. The V and J genes are TRBV12-3 or TRBV12-4 and TRBJ2-7; tentative D call: TRBD2 (5 bases). V gave up 0 bases and J gave up 7 bases, with 10 bases separating them. The CDR3 loop spans 13 amino acids. The CDR3 reads CASSLAVRREQYF. DNA for the CDR3: TGTGCCAGCAGTTTAGCAGTTCGGAGGGAGCAGTACTTC.

The genes are TRBV12-3 or TRBV12-4 and TRBJ2-3; D is possibly TRBD1 (5 bases). This CDR3 is built from 15 residues. V was clipped by 9 bases and J by 0 bases, with 16 bases between them. CDR3 coding DNA: TGTGCCAGTCCACCGAGGACACCCAGCACAGATACGCAGTATTTT. It encodes CASPPRTPSTDTQYF.

With respect to this clonotype: The junction and the germline gene differ at one end; a read error may be behind it. V is TRBV7-3 and J is TRBJ2-7; 7 bases map to TRBD2. Germline CDR1 reads SGHTA; CDR2 reads FQGTGA. The CDR3 runs to 15 residues. DNA for the CDR3: TGTGCCAGCAGCTTACGCGGGGGAGACTCCGACGAGCAGTACTTC. Translated: CASSLRGGDSDEQYF.

J is TRBJ2-3 and V is TRBV10-1; 9 positions match TRBD2. Germline V lookup: CDR1 WNHNN, CDR2 SYGVQD (reference sequence). The CDR3 is made up of 15 amino acids. Trimming took 5 bases from V and 2 from J; bases not matched to a gene: 5. The CDR3 bases are TGCGCCAGCAGTAGGCTAGCGGGAAACACAGATACGCAGTATTTT. Protein sequence: CASSRLAGNTDTQYF.

There are a few counts of this clonotype. The chain links TRBV7-6 to TRBJ2-1; D not resolved. The V end lost 11 bases, the J end lost 0 bases, and 20 bases lay between the germline ends. This CDR3 contains 16 residues. Germline CDR1 SGHVS, CDR2 FNYEAQ. In nucleotides, the CDR3 is TGTGCCGGAGAGACTGTAGGGCGAAGCTCCTACAATGAGCAGTTCTTC. This codes for CAGETVGRSSYNEQFF.

This clonotype has just a few counts. Given the absence of the conserved phenylalanine or tryptophan at the CDR3 end, a read error is likely. It is unclear where the CDR3 begins or ends on the DNA, so no DNA is shown, and the CDR3 is as TCRdb lists it. The rearrangement links TRBV7-9 to TRBJ2-6. Per germline, CDR1 SEHNR and CDR2 FQNEAQ (reference sequence). The CDR3 adds up to 8 amino acids, both ends counted. CDR3 region: CASSLVAQ.

This clonotype was observed once. The V gene is TRBV7-2, the J gene TRBJ2-1; 9 nucleotides match TRBD1. The germline V gene encodes CDR1 SGHTA and CDR2 FQGNSA. The CDR3 is made up of 18 amino acids. Losses at the gene ends were 3 bases for V and 10 bases for J; bases not matched to a gene: 19. CDR3 coding DNA: TGTGCCAGCAGCTTCGGAGCCTGGACAGGGGATTTAGGCGACGAGCAGTTCTTC. Translated, it gives CASSFGAWTGDLGDEQFF.

This sequence joins TRBV4-2 and TRBJ2-1, with 14 bases matching TRBD2. The CDR3 consists of 15 residues. The ends lost 4 bases at V and 15 bases at J; junction bases unmatched: 11. CDR1 LGHNA and CDR2 YNFKEQ come from the germline V gene. CDR3 in DNA: TGTGCCAGCAGCCCAGGGACTAGCGGGAGCAGGGGTTCGTTCTTC. Translation gives CASSPGTSGSRGSFF.

This clonotype was seen repeatedly, ten times or more. This could be a read error, since a much larger clone is one nucleotide away. The chain employs TRBV7-3 and TRBJ2-5; 14 nucleotides line up with TRBD2. Germline V CDR1 and CDR2: SGHTA, FQGTGA. Trimming cost V 7 bases and J 11 bases; bases outside gene matches: 9. The CDR3 covers 14 residues. CDR3 DNA sequence: TGTGCCAGCATGATGACTAGCGGGAGGGGGGAGCAGTACTTC. Amino acid sequence: CASMMTSGRGEQYF.

The CDR3 sequence: CASRLPGLRNEQFF. CDR3 sequence (DNA): TGTGCCAGCAGACTTCCGGGTCTTAGGAATGAGCAGTTCTTC. The chain recombines TRBV6-5 with TRBJ2-1; D is unresolved. The V end lost 6 bases, the J end lost 7 bases, and 16 bases lay between the germline ends. Germline values: CDR1 MNHEY, CDR2 SVGAGI. The CDR3 has 14 amino acids.

V is TRBV7-6 and J is TRBJ2-5; a weak D match, TRBD2 (5 bases). V shed 1 base and J shed 1 base, with 16 bases lying between them. Germline-derived CDR1 and CDR2 are SGHVS and FNYEAQ. The CDR3 consists of 17 residues. The CDR3 region is CASSLVGPSPGQETQYF. The CDR3 nucleotides are TGTGCCAGCAGCTTAGTTGGTCCTAGCCCAGGCCAAGAGACCCAGTACTTC.

This clonotype was recorded many times. V and J are TRBV24-1 and TRBJ1-5; no clear D. V shed 7 bases and J shed 1 base, with 10 bases lying between them. Germline CDR1 reads KGHDR; CDR2 reads SFDVKD. The CDR3 length is 14 residues. The CDR3 reads CATSGADSNQPQHF. The CDR3 coding sequence is TGTGCCACCAGCGGAGCAGACAGCAATCAGCCCCAGCATTTT.

The rearrangement joins TRBV7-8 to TRBJ2-7; no clear D. Gene TRBJ2-1 matches the end of the DNA better, so the J call may be wrong. This CDR3 spans 14 amino acids. CDR1 is SGHVS and CDR2 is FQNEAQ in the germline V gene. The CDR3 DNA follows: TGTGCCAGCAGCCCCGAGGACGAGGCCTACGAGCAGTTCTTC. This translates into CASSPEDEAYEQFF.

In this sample, this clonotype is medium-sized. This chain uses TRBV7-8 with TRBJ1-6; no firm D call. Trimming pared 5 bases from V and 7 bases from J, leaving 15 bases between. In germline, CDR1 is SGHVS, CDR2 FQNEAQ. The CDR3 sequence is 15 residues long. This CDR3 reads CASSEPRAGNSPLHF. In DNA form, the CDR3 reads TGTGCCAGCAGCGAGCCTAGGGCTGGGAATTCACCCCTCCACTTT.

This clonotype has a count of ten or more. The rearrangement joins TRBV20-1 to TRBJ2-7, with D possibly matching TRBD1 (5 bases). This CDR3 is 14 amino acids long. Germline-derived CDR1 and CDR2 are DFQATT and SNEGSKA (reference sequence). The V end was cut by 0 bases, the J end by 2 bases, with 11 bases between. The CDR3 loop is CSARDPKGAYEQYF. DNA of the CDR3: TGCAGTGCTAGAGATCCGAAAGGGGCCTACGAGCAGTACTTC.

The CDR3 DNA follows: TGTGCCATCAGTGAGACCGGAGGCGGGAGAGGGTTCTACGAGCAGTACTTC. Translated: CAISETGGGRGFYEQYF. The chain joins TRBV10-3 to TRBJ2-7; 7 positions match TRBD2. The CDR3 runs to 17 residues. CDR1 ENHRY and CDR2 SYGVKD come from the germline V gene. V dropped 2 bases and J dropped 3; count of bases not matched to a gene: 13.